A single sample is the source of the 18 T cell receptor beta chains below, sequenced in a study of PD-1 blockade in classical Hodgkin lymphoma. Here immunoSEQ multiplex PCR was the method, and the copy in TCRdb shows in-frame clones only, minus some. This sample has almost 95,000 clones, with approximately 86% found just once. Time point of the sample: cycle 4 day 1 (C4D1), after five to seven weeks of nivolumab. In every patient, relapse followed autologous stem cell transplantation, while exposure to brentuximab vedotin differed. The sample consisted of peripheral blood mononuclear cells (PBMCs), taken before the fourth cycle of nivolumab. These receptors came from a human donor with classical Hodgkin lymphoma.

The chain is built from TRBV7-3 and TRBJ2-3; D is unresolved. This CDR3 spans 15 amino acids. V was trimmed by 2 bases and J by 1 base, leaving 10 bases between them. Germline V CDR1 and CDR2: SGHTA, FQGTGA. The CDR3: CASSLHGGGTDTQYF. The CDR3 bases are TGTGCCAGCAGCTTACACGGCGGTGGCACAGATACGCAGTATTTT.

The chain is built from TRBV5-4 and TRBJ2-1; 10 bases are a match to TRBD2. The germline gives CDR1 SGHNT, CDR2 YYREEE (reference sequence). With V trimmed by 3 bases and J by 4 bases, 7 bases remained unmatched. The CDR3 runs 16 residues. The CDR3 sequence is CASSSPTSGFYNEQFF. The CDR3 DNA reads as TGTGCCAGCAGCTCCCCGACTAGCGGGTTTTACAATGAGCAGTTCTTC.

The rearrangement uses TRBV30 and TRBJ1-5; D remains unclear. Germline assignment: CDR1 GTSNPN and CDR2 SVGIG (reference sequence). Trimming shortened V by 1 base and J by 3 bases, and 7 bases separated the two germline ends. The CDR3 extends over 13 amino acids. The CDR3 spells CAWSGGSNQPQHF. The CDR3 DNA sequence: TGTGCCTGGAGTGGGGGATCCAATCAGCCCCAGCATTTT.

The rearrangement uses TRBV5-4 and TRBJ2-3; 13 nucleotides agree with TRBD2. Losses at the gene ends were 4 bases for V and 2 bases for J; bases not matched to a gene: 4. From germline, CDR1 is SGHNT and CDR2 YYREEE (reference sequence). There are 16 residues in the CDR3. The CDR3 DNA follows: TGTGCCAGCAGCCAGGGACTAGCGGGAACCACAGATACGCAGTATTTT. It yields the protein CASSQGLAGTTDTQYF.

The chain employs TRBV6-5 and TRBJ2-2; the D is unclear. This CDR3 is 15 amino acids long. Germline V gene sequence: CDR1 MNHEY, CDR2 SVGAGI. V was cut by 2 bases and J by 1 base, with 8 bases left in between. The CDR3 nucleotides read TGTGCCAGCAGTTACGGGCAGGAGAACACCGGGGAGCTGTTTTTT. As protein: CASSYGQENTGELFF.

The CDR3 spells CASSQVLAGDNEQFF. CDR3 DNA: TGTGCCAGCAGCCAAGTACTAGCGGGGGACAATGAGCAGTTCTTC. The chain carries TRBV14 and TRBJ2-1, with TRBD2 matching 11 bases. J was trimmed by 5 bases and V by 1 base; bases with no gene match: 1. The CDR3 sequence is 15 residues long. CDR1 SGHDN and CDR2 FVKESK come from the germline V gene. The complete variable domain, with remaining parts taken from reference TRBV14 and TRBJ2-1, reads EAGVTQFPSHSVIEKGQTVTLRCDPISGHDNLYWYRRVMGKEIKFLLHFVKESKQDESGMPNNRFLAERTGGTYSTLKVQPAELEDSGVYFCASSQVLAGDNEQFFGPGTRLTVL.

The chain recombines TRBV5-6 with TRBJ1-1; D not certain. The CDR3 covers 12 residues. V was trimmed by 4 bases and J by 8 bases, leaving 12 bases between them. Germline assignment: CDR1 SGHDT and CDR2 YYEEEE. The CDR3 nucleotides are TGTGCCAGCAGCCTTACGGTTAGCGAAGCTTTCTTT. Its protein is CASSLTVSEAFF. Full variable domain (outside the CDR3, taken from reference TRBV5-6 and TRBJ1-1): DAGVTQSPTHLIKTRGQQVTLRCSPKSGHDTVSWYQQALGQGPQFIFQYYEEEERQRGNFPDRFSGHQFPNYSSELNVNALLLGDSALYLCASSLTVSEAFFGQGTRLTVV.

This rearrangement joins TRBV27 to TRBJ1-2; 8 nucleotides agree with TRBD1. The CDR3 has 17 residues. J lost 5 bases, V lost 0 bases, and 11 bases had no gene match. Germline loops: CDR1 MNHEY, CDR2 SMNVEV (reference sequence). The CDR3 DNA sequence: TGTGCCAGCAGTTTATCCCCCGGACAGGGTAGGGCATATGGCTACACCTTC. Translated, it gives CASSLSPGQGRAYGYTF.

The gene calls are TRBV2 and TRBJ1-5; D call uncertain. The CDR3 totals 16 residues. CDR1 SNHLY and CDR2 FYNNEI come from the germline V gene. V lost 3 bases, J lost 3 bases, and 15 bases lay in between. This CDR3 reads CASSDRALGLNQPQHF. As DNA, the CDR3 is TGTGCCAGCAGTGATAGGGCTTTAGGGCTCAATCAGCCCCAGCATTTT.

The chain uses TRBV5-1 and TRBJ2-2; 11 bases agree with TRBD2. Unmatched junction bases numbered 3, after V lost 5 bases and J lost 3 bases. This CDR3 region has 15 residues. Per germline, CDR1 SGHRS and CDR2 YFSETQ. The CDR3 coding sequence is TGCGCCAGCAGTAGCGGGAGGGCTGACACCGGGGAGCTGTTTTTT. It yields the protein CASSSGRADTGELFF.

The chain joins TRBV2 to TRBJ2-5; no clear D. Trimming cost V 3 bases and J 3 bases, with 5 bases left between them. The CDR3 loop spans 12 amino acids. Germline values: CDR1 SNHLY, CDR2 FYNNEI. The CDR3 here is CASSEVEETQYF. The DNA for the CDR3 is TGTGCCAGCAGTGAGGTTGAAGAGACCCAGTACTTC.

This chain links TRBV29-1 with TRBJ2-1, with D unclear. Germline CDR1 SQVTM, CDR2 ANQGSEA. The ends were cut back, 3 bases at V and 2 bases at J, with 11 bases in the middle. The length of the CDR3 is 14 residues. The chain's CDR3 is CSVDGVSTYNEQFF. For the CDR3, the DNA is TGCAGCGTTGATGGGGTAAGCACCTACAATGAGCAGTTCTTC.

This clone was counted once. This chain joins TRBV7-9 and TRBJ2-1, with 9 bases fitting TRBD2. V dropped 4 bases and J dropped 12; count of bases not matched to a gene: 13. CDR1 SEHNR and CDR2 FQNEAQ come from the germline V gene (reference sequence). The CDR3 contains 15 residues. The DNA of the CDR3 is TGTGCCAGCAGCTCCTACTCGCGGGAGGGGGGTCGGCAGTTCTTC. It is translated as CASSSYSREGGRQFF. The full variable domain, with the rest looked up from reference TRBV7-9 and TRBJ2-1, is DTGVSQNPRHKITKRGQNVTFRCDPISEHNRLYWYRQTLGQGPEFLTYFQNEAQLEKSRLLSDRFSAERPKGSFSTLEIQRTEQGDSAMYLCASSSYSREGGRQFFGPGTRLTVL.

The chain couples TRBV19 to TRBJ2-6; TRBD1 matches 9 bases. This CDR3 has 16 amino acids. J lost 2 bases, V lost 4 bases, and 3 bases had no gene match. Germline CDR1 and CDR2: LNHDA and SQIVND (reference sequence). The CDR3 spells CASSTTGGAGANVLTF. The CDR3 bases are TGTGCCAGTAGTACGACAGGGGGGGCTGGGGCCAACGTCCTGACTTTC.

The CDR3 sequence is CASSGLAGGAEQYF. As DNA, the CDR3 is TGTGCCAGCTCGGGACTAGCGGGGGGCGCTGAGCAGTACTTC. J is TRBJ2-7 and V is TRBV2, with 15 bases fitting TRBD2. The ends lost 8 bases at V and 7 bases at J; junction bases unmatched: 6. Germline V gene sequence: CDR1 SNHLY, CDR2 FYNNEI. The CDR3 contains 14 residues.

V usage is TRBV14 and J usage is TRBJ2-7, with D hard to call. The germline CDR1 and CDR2 sequences are SGHDN and FVKESK. V was pared by 0 bases and J by 4 bases, with 4 bases between. CDR3 length: 12 residues. For the CDR3, the DNA is TGTGCCAGCAGCCAAGACCCTTACGAGCAGTACTTC. This gives the protein CASSQDPYEQYF.

The chain's CDR3 is CAISDRGAEETQYF. The CDR3 DNA is TGTGCCATCAGTGACCGAGGGGCAGAAGAGACCCAGTACTTC. The V call is TRBV10-3, the J call TRBJ2-5; D is perhaps TRBD1 or TRBD2 (5 bases each). CDR1 ENHRY and CDR2 SYGVKD come from the germline V gene. With 3 bases removed from V and 3 bases from J, the gap between germline ends came to 11 bases. This CDR3 has 14 amino acids.

The rearrangement links TRBV7-9 to TRBJ2-7; D is ambiguous. Germline V gene lookup returns CDR1 SEHNR and CDR2 FQNEAQ (reference sequence). Deletions cut 5 bases from V and 11 bases from J, with 13 bases between. This CDR3 region has 11 residues. The CDR3 coding sequence is TGTGCCAGCAGCATCCAAAACCGGGAGTACTTC. Protein product: CASSIQNREYF.